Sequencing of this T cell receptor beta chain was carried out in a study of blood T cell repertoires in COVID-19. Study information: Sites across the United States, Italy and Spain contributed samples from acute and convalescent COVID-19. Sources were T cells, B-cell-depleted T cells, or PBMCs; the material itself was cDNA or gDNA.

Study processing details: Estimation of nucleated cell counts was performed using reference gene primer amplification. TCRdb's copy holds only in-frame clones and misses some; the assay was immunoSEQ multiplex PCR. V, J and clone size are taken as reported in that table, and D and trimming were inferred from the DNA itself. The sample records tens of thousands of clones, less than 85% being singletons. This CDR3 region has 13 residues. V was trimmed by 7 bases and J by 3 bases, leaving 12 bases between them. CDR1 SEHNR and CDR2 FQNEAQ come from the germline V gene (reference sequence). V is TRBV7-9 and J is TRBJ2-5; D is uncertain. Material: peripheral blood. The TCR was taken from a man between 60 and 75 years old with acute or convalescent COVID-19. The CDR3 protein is CASIHKNEETQYF. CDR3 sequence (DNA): TGTGCCAGCATCCACAAAAACGAAGAGACCCAGTACTTC.